One T cell receptor (beta chain) is described in this entry. Antigen: not known. This record belongs to a study of shared clonotypes between healthy human individuals. The V gene's germline CDR1 is MNHNS and CDR2 SASEGT. The germline V and J ends were trimmed by 6 bases and 0 bases, with 12 bases remaining between them. The CDR3 is 15 residues long. Using immunoSEQ multiplex PCR, the repertoire was profiled, and TCRdb retains in-frame clones only, with some absent. The top ten clones hold approximately 0.13% of a sample with just over 2,000,000 clones, 85% to 95% of them seen once. Study-wide results and limits: As a rule, naive subsets had a larger estimated richness than memory subsets. Clonotypes that were shared across a few donors made up around 5% of naive CD4 clonotypes.

The chain recombines TRBV6-1 with TRBJ1-5; D might be TRBD1 (5 bases). Sequences were obtained from naive CD4+ T cells sorted from blood. Sample subset: CD45RA+ positively selected. The sequence derives from a man younger than 35 in good health. CDR3: CASRLGTDSNQPQHF. CDR3 nucleotide sequence: TGTGCCAGCAGGCTCGGGACGGATAGCAATCAGCCCCAGCATTTT.